One sample yielded the 5 T cell receptor beta chains listed below, sequenced in a study of T-cell memory formation after mild COVID-19. Using its own MiXCR run on the 5' RACE reads, TCRdb lists one record per CDR3 protein. The profile shows around 470,000 distinct CDR3 sequences, 20% of them singletons. Sequenced material: PBMCs or a T cell subset sorted from them (not recorded which). Receptor source: an adult woman who had mild COVID-19 (a few samples of this study predate the infection). Cell type and time point are not known.

This clonotype turned up a few times. This chain uses TRBV4-1 with TRBJ1-2; 8 bases match TRBD1. Germline CDR1 is MGHRA and CDR2 is YSYEKL. The CDR3 extends over 17 amino acids. V was clipped by 1 base and J by 0 bases; unmatched bases: 7. The DNA for the CDR3 is TGCGCCAGCAGCCAAGGCCCGGGACAGGCGGCTAACTATGGCTACACCTTC. Its protein is CASSQGPGQAANYGYTF.

A few counts support this clonotype. The V gene is TRBV12-3 or TRBV12-4, the J gene TRBJ2-3, with 9 bases lining up with TRBD1. CDR3 length: 16 amino acids. The V and J ends lost 4 bases and 3 bases, in that order; junction bases with no gene match: 8. The CDR3 protein is CASSYTGGARTDTQYF. The DNA of the CDR3 is TGTGCCAGCAGTTACACAGGGGGCGCCAGGACAGATACGCAGTATTTT.

V and J are TRBV15 and TRBJ2-3; 7 bases fit TRBD1. Germline V gene data show CDR1 as LNHNV and CDR2 as YYDKDF (reference sequence). V lost 5 bases to trimming and J lost 0 bases; unmatched junction nucleotides: 8. The CDR3 extends over 16 amino acids. The CDR3, as DNA: TGTGCCACCAGCTATGGGGCAGGGGGAAGCACAGATACGCAGTATTTT. Translation: CATSYGAGGSTDTQYF. Using reference TRBV15 and TRBJ2-3 for the parts outside the CDR3, the full variable domain is DAMVIQNPRYQVTQFGKPVTLSCSQTLNHNVMYWYQQKSSQAPKLLFHYYDKDFNNEADTPDNFQSRRPNTSFCFLDIRSPGLGDTAMYLCATSYGAGGSTDTQYFGPGTRLTVL.

The table lists this clonotype with a few counts. The chain joins TRBV27 to TRBJ2-7; TRBD1 might be the D (5 bases). Germline CDR1 is MNHEY and CDR2 is SMNVEV (reference sequence). This CDR3 has 15 residues. Trimming took 5 bases from V and 4 from J, leaving 18 bases between them. The CDR3 reads CASSPTWTRRYEQYF. The CDR3 bases are TGTGCCAGCAGTCCGACGTGGACACGCAGGTACGAGCAGTACTTC.

This clonotype showed up just a few times. The V call is TRBV7-2, the J call TRBJ1-1; D perhaps matches TRBD1 (5 bases). The CDR3 is 17 residues long. V shed 4 bases and J shed 1 base, with 19 bases lying between them. Germline-derived CDR1 and CDR2 are SGHTA and FQGNSA. The CDR3: CASSYGRGRGRNTEAFF. As DNA, the CDR3 is TGTGCCAGCAGCTACGGCCGGGGACGCGGGCGGAACACTGAAGCTTTCTTT.